This T cell receptor (beta chain) was obtained from a study of spatial heterogeneity in lung cancer. TCRdb independently ran MiXCR on the 5' RACE reads; one entry per CDR3 protein. Here the sample spans about 12,000 distinct CDR3 sequences, approximately 15% being singletons. The sample's time point: sample taken at primary tumor resection. Whole RNA obtained from tumor, nontumor lung or frozen PBMC underwent sequencing without sorting. This clonotype was detected only a few times. The clonotype was recovered from a male donor with early-stage non-small cell lung cancer. This specimen was PBMCs, taken at surgery.

The CDR3 coding sequence is TGTGCAAGTCGCCCGACCCCACAGGGGGCAGGTGCAGATACGCAGTATTTT. Translation: CASRPTPQGAGADTQYF. V and J are TRBV12-2 and TRBJ2-3; whether TRBD1, the table's D call, matches the DNA was not checked. TRBV12-2 is noted as a pseudogene. The CDR3 length is 17 residues.